A selection of T cell receptor beta chains follows, all from one sample in a study of blood T cell repertoires in COVID-19. Repertoires were generated with immunoSEQ multiplex PCR, while TCRdb's copy carries only in-frame clones and drops some. Of 200,000 to 250,000 clones detected, 85% to 90% appear once; the ten largest clones hold 1.3% to 1.5%. Sequencing was done on a sample of peripheral blood. These receptors were taken from an elderly man with acute or convalescent COVID-19. Each CDR3 is given without its conserved first and last residue.

v_gene: TRBV6-5; j_gene: TRBJ2-5; CDR3aa: ASSPDRDRVGTQY
v_gene: TRBV19; j_gene: TRBJ2-7; CDR3aa: ASSMGGTSDEQY
v_gene: TRBV10-3; j_gene: TRBJ2-7; CDR3aa: AISESEPGHYEQY
v_gene: TRBV27; j_gene: TRBJ2-3; CDR3aa: ASSLYREVTDTQY
v_gene: TRBV7-2; j_gene: TRBJ2-7; CDR3aa: ASSPPGRTGEFEQY
v_gene: TRBV24-1; j_gene: TRBJ1-5; CDR3aa: ATSDRGPPAPQH
v_gene: TRBV6-4; j_gene: TRBJ2-3; CDR3aa: ASSSTGYTDTQY
v_gene: TRBV2; j_gene: TRBJ1-3; CDR3aa: ASRRDTGNTIY
v_gene: TRBV18; j_gene: TRBJ2-7; CDR3aa: ASSPTQGGLDEQY
v_gene: TRBV7-2; j_gene: TRBJ2-2; CDR3aa: ASSLAGGWNTGELF
v_gene: TRBV5-4; j_gene: TRBJ2-2; CDR3aa: ASSFLSGNGELF
v_gene: TRBV7-9; j_gene: TRBJ2-1; CDR3aa: ASSSLGLAGTSYNEQF
v_gene: TRBV11-2; j_gene: TRBJ2-7; CDR3aa: ASSSDRGGEQY
v_gene: TRBV9; j_gene: TRBJ1-2; CDR3aa: ASSVGGPASYGYT
v_gene: TRBV10-2; j_gene: TRBJ2-7; CDR3aa: ASNLAGGPYEQY
v_gene: TRBV6-4; j_gene: TRBJ2-3; CDR3aa: ASSDSPGFGTDTQY
v_gene: TRBV6-1; j_gene: TRBJ2-7; CDR3aa: ASSEYAGGPYEQY
v_gene: TRBV7-8; j_gene: TRBJ2-1; CDR3aa: ASSLVTQGEQF
v_gene: TRBV6-2/TRBV6-3; j_gene: TRBJ2-1; CDR3aa: ASSPITSGAYNEQF
v_gene: TRBV28; j_gene: TRBJ1-5; CDR3aa: ASSSLPGNQPQH
v_gene: TRBV27; j_gene: TRBJ1-4; CDR3aa: ASATAGANEKLF
v_gene: TRBV27; j_gene: TRBJ2-1; CDR3aa: ASSLTGLANNEQF
v_gene: TRBV6-5; j_gene: TRBJ2-2; CDR3aa: ASRTRRQNTGELF
v_gene: TRBV28; j_gene: TRBJ1-5; CDR3aa: ASSNPGGHQPQH
v_gene: TRBV29-1; j_gene: TRBJ2-7; CDR3aa: SVDGQGDEQY
v_gene: TRBV18; j_gene: TRBJ2-7; CDR3aa: ASSPRQGAYEQY
v_gene: TRBV4-1; j_gene: TRBJ1-2; CDR3aa: ASSPRLTINYGYT
v_gene: TRBV5-1; j_gene: TRBJ2-7; CDR3aa: ASSLLTGGYEQY
v_gene: TRBV9; j_gene: TRBJ1-1; CDR3aa: ASSRTGLHTEAF
v_gene: TRBV7-8; j_gene: TRBJ2-1; CDR3aa: ASSLVAAGYNEQF
v_gene: TRBV6-5; j_gene: TRBJ1-5; CDR3aa: ASSRGSDQPQH
v_gene: TRBV19; j_gene: TRBJ1-1; CDR3aa: ASSMSVENTEAF
v_gene: TRBV28; j_gene: TRBJ1-5; CDR3aa: ASSNLQGANQPQH
v_gene: TRBV12-3/TRBV12-4; j_gene: TRBJ1-6; CDR3aa: ASSQGSSPLH
v_gene: TRBV5-6; j_gene: TRBJ1-5; CDR3aa: ASSRRLSNQPQH
v_gene: TRBV5-4; j_gene: TRBJ1-1; CDR3aa: ASSPRQNGNTEAF
v_gene: TRBV6-4; j_gene: TRBJ2-2; CDR3aa: ASSVRAALNTGELF
v_gene: TRBV9; j_gene: TRBJ2-4; CDR3aa: ASSPDPGVAKNIQY
v_gene: TRBV3-1/TRBV3-2; j_gene: TRBJ2-1; CDR3aa: ASSSGNRVGEQF
v_gene: TRBV7-3; j_gene: TRBJ2-3; CDR3aa: ASSPGLARGTQY
v_gene: TRBV3-1/TRBV3-2; j_gene: TRBJ1-5; CDR3aa: ASSQGRGGQPQH
v_gene: TRBV5-1; j_gene: TRBJ2-7; CDR3aa: ASSFSGGTGEAYEQY
v_gene: TRBV6-2/TRBV6-3; j_gene: TRBJ1-1; CDR3aa: ASSSQGMDTEAF
v_gene: TRBV19; j_gene: TRBJ1-1; CDR3aa: ASRQGQGFSYTEAF
v_gene: TRBV2; j_gene: TRBJ1-2; CDR3aa: ASSATGGFGGYT